This paragraph reports one T cell receptor beta chain. Its target is not known. Template switching added a universal primer binding site, and final cDNA carried unique molecular identifiers. TCRdb redid the calling of the 5' RACE reads with MiXCR, one entry per CDR3 protein. This repertoire shows hundreds of thousands of distinct CDR3 sequences, around 7.6% found once; its top ten account for more than 5%. The source of the sample is a study of identical twins. Findings and limits, study-wide: Out-of-frame beta sequences exhibited a weaker degree of excess twin sharing. Twin-shared out-of-frame alpha sequences were enriched for low generation probability.

These records were also assigned to another study, of yellow fever vaccine responses in identical twins. From that report: Among the twins, the vaccine T cell response reportedly seemed partly convergent and partly personalized.

This clonotype was obtained from a woman aged 18-29 years in good health. Sample: CD8+ T cells sorted from blood.

CDR3 nucleotide sequence: TGTGCCAGCAGCTGGGACAGTCTCCCCTACGAGCAGTACTTC. This encodes CASSWDSLPYEQYF. The chain joins TRBV7-9 to TRBJ2-7; TRBD1 agrees at 7 bases. Germline V lookup: CDR1 SEHNR, CDR2 FQNEAQ (reference sequence). V trimming: 4 bases; J trimming: 2 bases; junction bases outside the gene matches: 5. The CDR3 is made up of 14 amino acids.